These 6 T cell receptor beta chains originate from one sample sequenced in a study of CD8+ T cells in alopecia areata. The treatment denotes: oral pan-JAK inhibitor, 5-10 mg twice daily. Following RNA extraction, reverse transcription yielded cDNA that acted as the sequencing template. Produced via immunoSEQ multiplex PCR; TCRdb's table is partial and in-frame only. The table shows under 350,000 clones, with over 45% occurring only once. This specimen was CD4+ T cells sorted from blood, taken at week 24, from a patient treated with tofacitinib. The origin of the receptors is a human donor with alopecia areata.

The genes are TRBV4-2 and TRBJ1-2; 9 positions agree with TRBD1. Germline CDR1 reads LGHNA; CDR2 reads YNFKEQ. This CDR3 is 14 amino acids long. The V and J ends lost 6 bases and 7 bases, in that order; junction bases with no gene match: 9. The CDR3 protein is CASSEFGQGSGYTF. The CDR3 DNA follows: TGTGCCAGCAGTGAGTTTGGACAGGGGTCTGGCTACACCTTC.

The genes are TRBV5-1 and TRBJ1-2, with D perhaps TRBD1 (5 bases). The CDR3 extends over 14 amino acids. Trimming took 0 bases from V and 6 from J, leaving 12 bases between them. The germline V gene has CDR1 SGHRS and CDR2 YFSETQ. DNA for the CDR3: TGCGCCAGCAGCTTGGTCCAGGACACCAATGGCTACACCTTC. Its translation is CASSLVQDTNGYTF.

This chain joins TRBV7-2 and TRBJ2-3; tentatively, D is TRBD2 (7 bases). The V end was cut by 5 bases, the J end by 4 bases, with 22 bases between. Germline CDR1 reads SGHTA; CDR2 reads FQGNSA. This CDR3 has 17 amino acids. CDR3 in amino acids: CASSRRTRGGGADTQYF. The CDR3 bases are TGTGCCAGCAGCCGACGGACAAGGGGGGGCGGGGCAGATACGCAGTATTTT.

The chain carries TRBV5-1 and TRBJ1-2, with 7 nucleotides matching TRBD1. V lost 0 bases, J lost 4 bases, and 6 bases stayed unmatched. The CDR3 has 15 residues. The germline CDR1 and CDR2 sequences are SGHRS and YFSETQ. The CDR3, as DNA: TGCGCCAGCAGCTTGGGGGGGACAGACCTCTATGGCTACACCTTC. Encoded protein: CASSLGGTDLYGYTF.

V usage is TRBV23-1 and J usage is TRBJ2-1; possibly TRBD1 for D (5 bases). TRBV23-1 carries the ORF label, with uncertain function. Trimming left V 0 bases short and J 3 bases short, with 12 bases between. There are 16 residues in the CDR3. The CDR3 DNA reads TGCGCCAGCAGTCAATCGAAGGGGCGTAGCTACAATGAGCAGTTCTTC. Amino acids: CASSQSKGRSYNEQFF.

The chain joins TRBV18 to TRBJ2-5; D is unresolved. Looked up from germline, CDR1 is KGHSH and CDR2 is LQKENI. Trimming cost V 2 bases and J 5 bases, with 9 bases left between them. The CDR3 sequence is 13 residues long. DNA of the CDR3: TGTGCCAGCTCACCAGGGGAAACGGAGACCCAGTACTTC. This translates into CASSPGETETQYF.